This entry features one TCR beta chain sequence. This entry belongs to a study of blood T cell repertoires in COVID-19. Germline CDR1 and CDR2: MNHEY and SVGAGI. The CDR3 has 14 residues. V was clipped by 5 bases and J by 3 bases, with 13 bases between them. TCRdb's copy holds only in-frame clones and misses some; the assay was immunoSEQ multiplex PCR. This table has under 150,000 clones, 84% appearing once. The specimen sequenced was peripheral blood. This rearrangement joins TRBV6-5 to TRBJ1-2; D might be TRBD1 (6 bases). This sequence was found in a woman aged 40 to 50 with acute or convalescent COVID-19. In nucleotides, the CDR3 is TGTGCCAGCAGTAACGGACAGAGCTACTATGGCTACACCTTC. Translating it yields CASSNGQSYYGYTF.